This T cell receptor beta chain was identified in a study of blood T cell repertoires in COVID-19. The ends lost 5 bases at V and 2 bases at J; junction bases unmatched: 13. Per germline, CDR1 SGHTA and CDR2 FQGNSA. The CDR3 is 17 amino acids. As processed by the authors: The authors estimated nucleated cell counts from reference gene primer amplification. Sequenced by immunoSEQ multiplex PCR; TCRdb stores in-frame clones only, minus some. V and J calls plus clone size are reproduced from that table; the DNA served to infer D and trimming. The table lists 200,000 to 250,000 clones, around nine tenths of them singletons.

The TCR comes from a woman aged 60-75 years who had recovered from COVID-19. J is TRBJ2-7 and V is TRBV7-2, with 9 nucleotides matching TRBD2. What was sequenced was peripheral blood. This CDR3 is CASSPRSLAGTPYEQYF. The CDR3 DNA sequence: TGTGCCAGCAGCCCCCGGTCTCTAGCGGGGACCCCCTACGAGCAGTACTTC.